This TCR beta chain was sequenced for a study of breast tumors, draining lymph nodes, adjacent tissues. Points from the study as a whole: Tumor T cell lymph node origin was a supported hypothesis, not proven.

Axillary draining lymph nodes of breast cancer patients supplied the node samples. This clonotype was found many times. Its antigen is still unknown. Each CDR3 protein is one row after TCRdb ran MiXCR on the multiplex PCR reads. The sample consists of around 190,000 distinct CDR3 sequences, roughly 30% of them appearing once. Trimming removed 2 bases at V and 3 bases at J, with 8 bases between. This CDR3 comprises 13 residues. Germline V gives CDR1 MNHEY, CDR2 SVGAGI. This receptor was identified in a female donor with breast cancer. Some clones in this sample may be carry-over from other donors' samples. The source material was axillary lymph node tissue. The V and J genes are TRBV6-5 and TRBJ2-7; unclear D gene. The CDR3 here is CASSYGERYEQYF. In DNA form, the CDR3 reads TGTGCCAGCAGTTACGGGGAACGCTACGAGCAGTACTTC.